This paragraph reports one T cell receptor beta chain. The assay was immunoSEQ multiplex PCR, and TCRdb's table has in-frame clones only and misses some. The data hold around 66,000 clones, with 75% to 90% observed a single time. As for time point: pretreatment peripheral blood. The data originate from a study of PD-L1 blockade in urothelial cancer. As for the study in general: Blood analysis occurred 3 weeks (second dose) and 6 weeks after treatment start.

Looked up from germline, CDR1 is MDHEN and CDR2 is SYDVKM. The CDR3 consists of 14 residues. V was cut by 5 bases and J by 6 bases, with 14 bases left in between. The sequencing here drew on PBMCs, taken around atezolizumab (anti-PD-L1) treatment. This clonotype originated in a man aged 70-80 years with urothelial cancer. The genes are TRBV28 and TRBJ1-5, with a tentative D call TRBD1 (5 bases). CDR3 DNA sequence: TGTGCCAGCAGTCTCCGGGGGGGGATTCAGCCCCAGCATTTT. It yields the protein CASSLRGGIQPQHF.